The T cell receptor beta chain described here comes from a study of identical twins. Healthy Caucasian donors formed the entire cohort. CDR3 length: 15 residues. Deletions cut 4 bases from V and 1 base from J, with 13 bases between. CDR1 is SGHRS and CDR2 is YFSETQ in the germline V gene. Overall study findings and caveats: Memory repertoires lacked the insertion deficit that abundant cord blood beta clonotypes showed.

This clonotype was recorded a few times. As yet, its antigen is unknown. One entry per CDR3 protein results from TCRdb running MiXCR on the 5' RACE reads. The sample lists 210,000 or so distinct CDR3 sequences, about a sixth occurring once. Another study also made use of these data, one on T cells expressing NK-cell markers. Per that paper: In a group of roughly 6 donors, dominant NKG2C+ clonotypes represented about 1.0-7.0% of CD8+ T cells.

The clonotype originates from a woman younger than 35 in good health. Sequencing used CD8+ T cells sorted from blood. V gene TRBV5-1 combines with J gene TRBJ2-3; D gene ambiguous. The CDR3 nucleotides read TGCGCCAGCAGCCCGTGGTCTATCGGCACAGATACGCAGTATTTT. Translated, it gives CASSPWSIGTDTQYF. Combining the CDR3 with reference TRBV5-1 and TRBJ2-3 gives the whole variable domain KAGVTQTPRYLIKTRGQQVTLSCSPISGHRSVSWYQQTPGQGLQFLFEYFSETQRNKGNFPGRFSGRQFSNSRSEMNVSTLELGDSALYLCASSPWSIGTDTQYFGPGTRLTVL.